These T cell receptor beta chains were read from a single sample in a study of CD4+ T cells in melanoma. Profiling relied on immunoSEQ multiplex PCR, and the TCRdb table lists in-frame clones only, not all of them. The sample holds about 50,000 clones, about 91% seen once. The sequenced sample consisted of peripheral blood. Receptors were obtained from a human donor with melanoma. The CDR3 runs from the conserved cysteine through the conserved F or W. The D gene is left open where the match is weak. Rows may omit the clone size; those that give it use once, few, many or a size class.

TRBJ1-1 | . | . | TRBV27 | TGTGCCAGCTTATCTCAGGGAACAATTGAAGCTTTCTTT | CASLSQGTIEAFF
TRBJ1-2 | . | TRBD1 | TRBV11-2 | TGTGCCAGCAGCCGACAGGGGGCGGGCTACACCTTC | CASSRQGAGYTF
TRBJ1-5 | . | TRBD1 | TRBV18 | TGTGCCAGCTCAGGGGACAGAGAAGATAGCAATCAGCCCCAGCATTTT | CASSGDREDSNQPQHF
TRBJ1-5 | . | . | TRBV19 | TGTGCCAGTAGTTCCAGGGTTAATCAGCCCCAGCATTTT | CASSSRVNQPQHF
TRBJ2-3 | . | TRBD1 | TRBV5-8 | TGTGCCAGCAGCTTGGGGACAGGGGCCATTGAGAGAAGACCAGATACGCAGTATTTT | CASSLGTGAIERRPDTQYF
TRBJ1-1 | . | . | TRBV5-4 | TGTGCCAGCAGATTGGACAGGAACACTGAAGCTTTCTTT | CASRLDRNTEAFF
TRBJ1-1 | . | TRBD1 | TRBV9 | TGTGCCAGCAGCGTAGGCCCGCGACAGGGAAACACTGAAGCTTTCTTT | CASSVGPRQGNTEAFF
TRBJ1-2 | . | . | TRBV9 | TGTGCCAGCAGCTCCCAGAGCAGGGGCCCCTACACCTTC | CASSSQSRGPYTF
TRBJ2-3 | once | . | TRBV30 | TGTGCCTGGAGTGTACTGGGGCGCCCCGACACAGATACGCAGTATTTT | CAWSVLGRPDTDTQYF
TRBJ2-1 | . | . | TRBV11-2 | TGTGCCAGCAGCTTAGGCCCAGAAGATGAGCAGTTCTTC | CASSLGPEDEQFF
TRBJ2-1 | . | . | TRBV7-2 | TGTGCCAGCAGCTTAGGGACAGCTAATGAGCAGTTCTTC | CASSLGTANEQFF
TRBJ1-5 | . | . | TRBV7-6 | TGTGCCAGCAGCTTACAGGGTAGCAATCAGCCCCAGCATTTT | CASSLQGSNQPQHF
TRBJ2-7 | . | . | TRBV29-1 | TGCAGCGTTGAGACCCCAGGGGGGGGAAACTACGAGCAGTACTTC | CSVETPGGGNYEQYF
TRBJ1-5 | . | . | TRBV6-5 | TGTGCCAGCTCCTGGGGGAGCAATCAGCCCCAGCATTTT | CASSWGSNQPQHF
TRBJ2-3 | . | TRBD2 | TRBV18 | TGTGCCAGCTCACCGCCGGGACTAGTGGGCGCAGATACGCAGTATTTT | CASSPPGLVGADTQYF
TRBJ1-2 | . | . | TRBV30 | TGTGCCTGGATGCACGGTTCGGGTGGCTACACCTTC | CAWMHGSGGYTF
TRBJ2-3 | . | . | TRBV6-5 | TGTGCCAGCAGTTATCGGAGGGGGTGGGATACGCAGTATTTT | CASSYRRGWDTQYF
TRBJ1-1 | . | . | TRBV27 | TGTGCTAGCAGTTCCCTCCCAGGGTACACTGAAGCTTTCTTT | CASSSLPGYTEAFF
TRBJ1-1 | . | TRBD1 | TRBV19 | TGTGCCAGTAGTGCGACAGGGGTCGGGAACACTGAAGCTTTCTTT | CASSATGVGNTEAFF
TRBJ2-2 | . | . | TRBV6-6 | TGTGCCAGCAGTTACTCGACCACCGGGGAGCTGTTTTTT | CASSYSTTGELFF
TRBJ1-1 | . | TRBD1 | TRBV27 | TGTGCCAGCAGAACAGGGGTAGGGATGAACACTGAAGCTTTCTTT | CASRTGVGMNTEAFF
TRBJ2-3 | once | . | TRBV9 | TGTGCCAGCAGCCGGACCCAGGATACGCAGTATTTT | CASSRTQDTQYF
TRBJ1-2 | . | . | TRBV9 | TGTGCCAGCAGCGTAGCTCAGGGCCTCTATGGCTACACCTTC | CASSVAQGLYGYTF
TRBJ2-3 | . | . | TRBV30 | TGTGCCTGGAGTAGTGGGGGGCCTGGAGATACGCAGTATTTT | CAWSSGGPGDTQYF
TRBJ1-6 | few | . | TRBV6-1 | TGTGCCAGCGGCACCTTTCAAAATTATAATTCACCCCTCCACTTT | CASGTFQNYNSPLHF
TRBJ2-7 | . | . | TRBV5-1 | TGCGCCAGCAGCTTGGTGTCAGAAGCATCCTACGAGCAGTACTTC | CASSLVSEASYEQYF
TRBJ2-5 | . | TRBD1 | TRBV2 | TGTGCCAGCAGCTACAGATACAGGGGAGAGACCCAGTACTTC | CASSYRYRGETQYF
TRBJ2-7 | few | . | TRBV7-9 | TGTGCCAGCAGCCCATCCTCCTACGAGCAGTACTTC | CASSPSSYEQYF
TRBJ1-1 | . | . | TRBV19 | TGTGCCAGTAGTATTATCGTTGGGAACACTGAAGCTTTCTTT | CASSIIVGNTEAFF
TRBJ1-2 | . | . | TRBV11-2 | TGTGCCAGCAGCTTTAACTATGGCTACACCTTC | CASSFNYGYTF
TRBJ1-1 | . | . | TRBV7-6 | TGTGCCAGCAGCTTGGAAGTGAACACTGAAGCTTTCTTT | CASSLEVNTEAFF